Listed below are T cell receptor beta chains from one sample, sequenced in a study of shared clonotypes between healthy human individuals. Clones were read by immunoSEQ multiplex PCR, and TCRdb kept only the in-frame ones, dropping some. The profile shows approximately 1,500,000 clones, roughly 97% of them singletons. Sequences were obtained from naive CD4+ T cells sorted from blood. Every receptor here comes from a man younger than 40 in good health. Both conserved end residues are part of each CDR3. Fields, in order: J gene, clone size, CDR3 length, D gene, V gene, CDR3 protein, CDR3 DNA. D genes are given only for firm matches. Some rows mark clone size as missing; the rest say once, few, many or name a class of expanded clone.

TRBJ2-5 | - | 17 | - | TRBV15 | CATSRELQRVGYETQYF | TGTGCCACCAGCAGAGAATTGCAAAGGGTAGGGTACGAGACCCAGTACTTC
TRBJ2-2 | - | 19 | - | TRBV9 | CASSVVSGDSGWNTGELFF | TGTGCCAGCAGCGTAGTTTCTGGTGATAGCGGATGGAACACCGGGGAGCTGTTTTTT
TRBJ2-1 | - | 16 | - | TRBV10-3 | CAISRARDGAYNEQFF | TGTGCCATCTCTCGGGCCCGGGACGGAGCCTACAATGAGCAGTTCTTC
TRBJ2-1 | - | 15 | - | TRBV15 | CATSRQGEGGNEQFF | TGTGCCACCAGCAGGCAAGGGGAGGGGGGTAATGAGCAGTTCTTC
TRBJ2-1 | - | 12 | - | TRBV10-3 | CAISEGADEQFF | TGTGCCATCAGTGAGGGGGCCGATGAGCAGTTCTTC
TRBJ2-2 | - | 16 | - | TRBV5-8 | CASSSDGTFYTGELFF | TGTGCCAGCAGCTCTGACGGGACTTTTTACACCGGGGAGCTGTTTTTT
TRBJ2-7 | - | 18 | TRBD2 | TRBV7-6 | CASSSLAGGEGRSYEQYF | TGTGCCAGCAGCTCTCTAGCGGGAGGAGAGGGGCGATCCTACGAGCAGTACTTC
TRBJ1-1 | - | 14 | TRBD1 | TRBV5-1 | CASSMDRPNTEAFF | TGCGCCAGCAGCATGGACAGGCCGAACACTGAAGCTTTCTTT
TRBJ2-1 | - | 13 | - | TRBV7-9 | CASSLVRSNEQFF | TGTGCCAGCAGCTTAGTTCGTTCCAATGAGCAGTTCTTC
TRBJ1-1 | once | 15 | - | TRBV5-1 | CASSLSFGVNTEAFF | TGCGCCAGCAGCTTGAGTTTCGGGGTGAACACTGAAGCTTTCTTT
TRBJ2-7 | - | 18 | TRBD2 | TRBV5-1 | CASSLVRPGTSGTYEQYF | TGCGCCAGCAGCTTGGTGCGCCCCGGGACTAGCGGAACCTACGAGCAGTACTTC
TRBJ2-1 | - | 15 | - | TRBV7-2 | CASSLGRTPYNEQFF | TGTGCCAGCAGCTTAGGTAGGACCCCCTACAATGAGCAGTTCTTC
TRBJ2-1 | - | 12 | TRBD2 | TRBV10-1 | CASSRGRDEQFF | TGCGCCAGCAGTCGGGGGAGGGATGAGCAGTTCTTC
TRBJ2-5 | - | 13 | - | TRBV9 | CASSVAEWKTQYF | TGTGCCAGCAGCGTAGCAGAATGGAAGACCCAGTACTTC
TRBJ2-1 | - | 18 | TRBD2 | TRBV7-2 | CASSYPGLAGIVGGEQFF | TGTGCCAGCAGCTACCCGGGACTAGCGGGAATTGTAGGTGGTGAGCAGTTCTTC
TRBJ2-2 | - | 14 | - | TRBV11-2 | CASSPVFNTGELFF | TGTGCCAGCAGCCCGGTCTTCAACACCGGGGAGCTGTTTTTT
TRBJ2-1 | - | 16 | - | TRBV7-9 | CASSLALRESYNEQFF | TGTGCCAGCAGCTTAGCGTTGAGGGAGTCCTACAATGAGCAGTTCTTC
TRBJ2-5 | - | 16 | - | TRBV2 | CASSEGRTDVLETQYF | TGTGCCAGCAGTGAAGGGAGGACAGATGTCCTAGAGACCCAGTACTTC
TRBJ2-7 | - | 14 | - | TRBV7-9 | CASSFSETTYEQYF | TGTGCCAGCAGCTTCTCCGAGACAACCTACGAGCAGTACTTC
TRBJ2-1 | - | 14 | TRBD2 | TRBV6-5 | CASLPGLAGGKQFF | TGTGCCAGTCTGCCGGGACTAGCGGGAGGGAAGCAGTTCTTC
TRBJ2-1 | - | 16 | TRBD1 | TRBV6-1 | CASSGQGAGVYNEQFF | TGTGCCAGCAGTGGACAGGGGGCTGGGGTGTACAATGAGCAGTTCTTC
TRBJ2-2 | once | 19 | TRBD1 | TRBV4-3 | CASSQKPTSDRFPTGELFF | TGCGCCAGCAGCCAAAAGCCCACCTCGGACAGGTTTCCCACCGGGGAGCTGTTTTTT
TRBJ2-1 | few | 15 | - | TRBV7-6 | CASSFLPGGDNEQFF | TGTGCCAGCAGCTTCCTCCCAGGGGGGGACAATGAGCAGTTCTTC
TRBJ2-1 | - | 17 | TRBD1 | TRBV28 | CASSLLKTGGTYNEQFF | TGTGCCAGCAGTTTATTAAAGACAGGGGGCACCTACAATGAGCAGTTCTTC
TRBJ2-7 | - | 15 | TRBD2 | TRBV7-3 | CASSLGGSGPYEQYF | TGTGCCAGCAGCTTAGGCGGGAGTGGGCCCTACGAGCAGTACTTC
TRBJ1-5 | - | 12 | - | TRBV15 | CATSRDRAGRVF | TGTGCCACCAGCAGAGACCGGGCAGGGAGGGTTTTT
TRBJ2-2 | - | 18 | - | TRBV28 | CASSTLIPIDKITGELFF | TGTGCCAGCTCGACCCTTATCCCCATCGACAAGATCACCGGGGAGCTGTTTTTT
TRBJ2-1 | - | 17 | - | TRBV4-1 | CASSQAPSGLPLNEQFF | TGCGCCAGCAGCCAAGCCCCGTCCGGACTACCCCTCAATGAGCAGTTCTTC
TRBJ2-7 | - | 14 | TRBD1 | TRBV7-3 | CASSQTGGLYEQYF | TGTGCCAGCAGCCAAACAGGGGGTCTTTACGAGCAGTACTTC
TRBJ2-3 | - | 13 | TRBD2 | TRBV10-2 | CASTLAGTDTQYF | TGCGCCAGCACCCTAGCGGGAACAGATACGCAGTATTTT
TRBJ1-4 | - | 15 | - | TRBV5-1 | CASSLASRVEEKLFF | TGCGCCAGCAGCCTTGCGTCCAGGGTTGAAGAAAAACTGTTTTTT
TRBJ2-1 | - | 16 | - | TRBV5-1 | CASSLGGGSSYNEQFF | TGCGCCAGCAGCTTGGGAGGCGGAAGCTCCTACAATGAGCAGTTCTTC
TRBJ2-1 | - | 15 | TRBD1 | TRBV18 | CASSPETGAYTEQFF | TGTGCCAGCTCACCCGAGACAGGGGCTTACACTGAGCAGTTCTTC
TRBJ2-7 | - | 15 | - | TRBV15 | CATSPTPGAPYEQYF | TGTGCCACCAGTCCAACCCCGGGAGCACCCTACGAGCAGTACTTC
TRBJ2-7 | - | 15 | - | TRBV6-1 | CASSRASGTTYEQYF | TGTGCCAGCAGTCGGGCCAGCGGGACAACCTACGAGCAGTACTTC
TRBJ2-1 | - | 13 | - | TRBV6-5 | CASSYRSPPKQFF | TGTGCCAGCAGTTATAGGTCCCCTCCAAAGCAGTTCTTC
TRBJ2-7 | once | 14 | TRBD1 | TRBV6-1 | CASSHRTGSYEQYF | TGTGCCAGCAGTCACAGGACAGGGTCCTACGAGCAGTACTTC
TRBJ1-1 | - | 11 | - | TRBV6-5 | CASSWNTEAFF | TGTGCCAGCAGTTGGAACACTGAAGCTTTCTTT
TRBJ2-3 | - | 14 | - | TRBV7-7 | CASSLEGAADTQYF | TGTGCCAGCAGCTTAGAAGGGGCTGCAGATACGCAGTATTTT
TRBJ2-1 | - | 14 | - | TRBV6-1 | CASSDGVPGNEQFF | TGTGCCAGCAGTGATGGGGTGCCTGGCAATGAGCAGTTCTTC
TRBJ2-6 | - | 15 | - | TRBV9 | CASSVAISGANVLTF | TGTGCCAGCAGCGTAGCTATCTCTGGGGCCAACGTCCTGACTTTC
TRBJ2-7 | - | 15 | - | TRBV5-4 | CASSPTGGRYYEQYF | TGTGCCAGCAGCCCTACTGGGGGCAGATACTACGAGCAGTACTTC
TRBJ1-1 | - | 14 | - | TRBV7-2 | CASSYQGMNTEAFF | TGTGCCAGCAGCTACCAGGGCATGAACACTGAAGCTTTCTTT
TRBJ2-5 | - | 11 | - | TRBV5-4 | CASSLFGTQYF | TGTGCCAGCAGCTTGTTTGGGACCCAGTACTTC
TRBJ2-2 | - | 14 | - | TRBV18 | CASSQTGNTGELFF | TGTGCCAGCTCACAGACAGGGAACACCGGGGAGCTGTTTTTT
TRBJ2-1 | - | 15 | - | TRBV5-4 | CASSLDRVSYNEQFF | TGTGCCAGCAGCTTGGACAGGGTTTCCTACAATGAGCAGTTCTTC
TRBJ1-4 | - | 12 | - | TRBV29-1 | CSVAGVNEKLFF | TGCAGCGTGGCAGGGGTTAATGAAAAACTGTTTTTT
TRBJ2-5 | - | 11 | - | TRBV20-1 | CSAGHLETQYF | TGCAGTGCCGGACACCTAGAGACCCAGTACTTC
TRBJ1-1 | - | 17 | - | TRBV2 | CASSESGQGGWDTEAFF | TGTGCCAGCAGTGAGTCGGGGCAGGGCGGTTGGGACACTGAAGCTTTCTTT
TRBJ2-7 | - | 14 | - | TRBV5-5 | CASSLRGISYEQYF | TGTGCCAGCAGCCTCCGAGGCATCTCCTACGAGCAGTACTTC
TRBJ1-1 | - | 11 | TRBD1 | TRBV10-3 | CAIGTADEAFF | TGTGCCATCGGGACAGCCGATGAAGCTTTCTTT
TRBJ2-5 | - | 15 | - | TRBV27 | CASSLATASKKTQYF | TGTGCCAGCAGTTTGGCCACAGCTTCCAAGAAGACCCAGTACTTC
TRBJ2-7 | - | 15 | - | TRBV12-5 | CASGLFPPYPYEQYF | TGTGCTAGTGGTTTATTTCCCCCGTATCCCTACGAGCAGTACTTC
TRBJ2-1 | - | 13 | TRBD2 | TRBV10-1 | CASRDGRAGEQFF | TGCGCCAGCAGGGACGGGAGGGCCGGTGAGCAGTTCTTC
TRBJ1-2 | - | 13 | - | TRBV6-4 | CASSDGPLGGYTF | TGTGCCAGCAGTGACGGCCCATTGGGAGGCTACACCTTC
TRBJ2-1 | - | 16 | - | TRBV28 | CASTSLAPSSYNEQFF | TGTGCCAGCACCTCTCTTGCGCCGAGCTCCTACAATGAGCAGTTCTTC
TRBJ2-3 | - | 12 | - | TRBV29-1 | CSVDLAGDTQYF | TGCAGCGTTGATCTAGCTGGGGATACGCAGTATTTT